These 18 T cell receptor beta chains originate from one sample sequenced in a study of tumor-infiltrating lymphocytes in primary liver carcinoma. Both RNA and DNA were isolated together from around 20-30 mg of bulk tissue that had not been sorted. Making TCR beta cDNA involved around 540 ng total RNA and a constant-region primer. ARM-PCR was slightly modified, and three nested multiplex PCR rounds with it gave rise to the TCR beta libraries. Running 10 cycles apiece, the first two PCR rounds relied on TRBV1-TRBV30 forward primers together with a C-beta reverse primer. TCRdb reprocessed the multiplex PCR reads with MiXCR, giving one entry per CDR3 protein. This table holds approximately 80,000 distinct CDR3 sequences, 69% found once. The sequencing input was tumor-adjacent normal liver tissue. The source of these receptors is a man aged 35-49 years with primary liver carcinoma and hepatitis B virus infection.

With respect to this clonotype: This CDR3 fails to terminate in the conserved phenylalanine or tryptophan, so it likely reflects a read error. No DNA is shown, since the ends of the CDR3 on it are uncertain; the CDR3 is the one TCRdb lists. The chain uses TRBV11-2 and TRBJ2-1; TRBD2 reflects the table's D call only, with no check against the DNA. The CDR3 totals 15 residues, both ends included. Germline V gene lookup returns CDR1 SGHAT and CDR2 FQNNGV. The CDR3 sequence: CASCLDSSSPNEQFC.

Concerning this clonotype: At one of its ends the junction is not consistent with the germline gene, which may arise from a read error. The V call is TRBV28, the J call TRBJ2-6, with D possibly being TRBD1 or TRBD2 (5 bases each). CDR3 length equals 15 residues. The germline gives CDR1 MDHEN, CDR2 SYDVKM. The CDR3 coding sequence is TGTGCCAGCAAACCGGACTCGTCTGGGGCCAGCGTCCGGACTTTC. Encoded protein: CASKPDSSGASVRTF.

Points on this clonotype: At one end the junction does not follow the germline gene, possibly because of a read error. This rearrangement joins TRBV4-2 to TRBJ2-6; either TRBD1 or TRBD2 may supply D (5 bases each). This CDR3 comprises 15 residues. Germline assignment: CDR1 LGHNA and CDR2 YNFKEQ. The CDR3 nucleotides are TGCGCCAGCAGACCCGGGGCGGCTGGGGCCAACGTCCTGACTTTC. As protein: CASRPGAAGANVLTF.

In the case of this clonotype: Its ends do not fully match the called genes, so a read error is possible. The V gene is TRBV4-2, the J gene TRBJ2-7; 9 nucleotides agree with TRBD2. CDR1 is LGHNA, CDR2 YNFKEQ, per germline. CDR3 size: 16 residues. In DNA, the CDR3 is TGCACCAGCAGCCAAGCGGCTAGCGGGGTTCCCTACGAGCAGTACTTC. This gives the protein CTSSQAASGVPYEQYF.

Remarks on this clonotype: The junction differs from germline at one of its ends, possibly a read error. The gene calls are TRBV28 and TRBJ1-6; 9 nucleotides agree with TRBD1. The V gene's germline CDR1 is MDHEN and CDR2 SYDVKM. CDR3 length: 15 amino acids. The CDR3 nucleotides read TGTGCCAGCGGGACAGGGCCGGCCTACAATTCACCCCTCCAATTT. It translates to CASGTGPAYNSPLQF.

Details on this clonotype: A much larger clone lies a single base off, so this may be a read error. The chain links TRBV28 to TRBJ2-7; possible D gene TRBD2, 5 bases. The CDR3 spans 13 residues. Germline V CDR1 and CDR2: MDHEN, SYDVKM. DNA of the CDR3: TGTGCCAGCGAGGCGGAGGCTTCCTACGAGCAGAACTTC. Protein sequence: CASEAEASYEQNF.

In the case of this clonotype: Relative to the germline gene, one junction end is altered; a read error may explain this. This rearrangement joins TRBV11-2 to TRBJ2-7, with 9 bases identical to TRBD1. The germline V gene has CDR1 SGHAT and CDR2 FQNNGV. The CDR3 loop spans 15 amino acids. The CDR3 region is CANSTSTGGSYEQNF. The CDR3 DNA follows: TGTGCCAACAGCACTAGCACAGGGGGCTCCTACGAGCAGAACTTC. Drawing the rest from reference TRBV11-2 and TRBJ2-7, the complete variable domain is EAGVAQSPRYKIIEKRQSVAFWCNPISGHATLYWYQQILGQGPKLLIQFQNNGVVDDSQLPKDRFSAERLKGVDSTLKIQPAKLEDSAVYLCANSTSTGGSYEQNFGPGTRLTVT.

As to this clonotype: The junction and the germline gene differ at one end; a read error may be behind it. In nucleotides, the CDR3 is TGCAGCGTTGAAGACAACAGGGGACAAGAGGCCCAGCACTTC. Translated, it gives CSVEDNRGQEAQHF. The rearrangement links TRBV29-1 to TRBJ2-5; 7 nucleotides align to TRBD1. Germline values: CDR1 SQVTM, CDR2 ANQGSEA. The CDR3 sequence is 14 residues long.

Remarks on this clonotype: Since a much larger clone is just one base distant, this may be a read error. J is TRBJ1-1 and V is TRBV29-1; 8 nucleotides match TRBD1. Germline lookup yields CDR1 SQVTM and CDR2 ANQGSEA. The CDR3 totals 15 residues. The CDR3 nucleotides are TGCAACGGGGGACAGGAAGGCTATCAGAACACTGAAGCTTTCTTT. It yields the protein CNGGQEGYQNTEAFF.

V usage is TRBV24-1 and J usage is TRBJ2-7; the match to TRBD1 covers 7 bases. Germline V gives CDR1 KGHDR, CDR2 SFDVKD. Germline trimming cut 10 bases from V and 3 bases from J; bases unmatched to any gene: 20. The CDR3 length is 17 residues. The CDR3 here is CATATVGTDERLYEQYF. DNA for the CDR3: TGTGCCACAGCGACGGTAGGGACAGACGAACGACTCTACGAGCAGTACTTC.

As to this clonotype: This CDR3 fails to terminate in the conserved phenylalanine or tryptophan, so it likely reflects a read error. The genes are TRBV4-3 and TRBJ1-3; D gene unclear. The CDR3 runs 13 residues. CDR1 and CDR2 from the germline V gene are LGHNA and YSLEER. The CDR3 nucleotides are TGTGCCAGCAGCCAGGATAGGGGAAACACCATATATTCT. Residues: CASSQDRGNTIYS.

The sample holds one count of this clonotype. The rearrangement joins TRBV11-3 to TRBJ2-3; TRBD2 matches at 10 bases. This CDR3 spans 15 amino acids. V lost 3 bases to trimming and J lost 5 bases; unmatched junction nucleotides: 5. Per the germline V gene, CDR1 is SGHNT and CDR2 is YENEEA. DNA of the CDR3: TGTGCCAGCAGCTTTAGCGGGAGGCGAATAGATACGCAGTATTTT. Residues: CASSFSGRRIDTQYF.

About this clonotype: A read error is likely, as this CDR3 ends without the conserved phenylalanine or tryptophan. The gene calls are TRBV5-1 and TRBJ2-3; tentatively, D is TRBD2 (5 bases). The CDR3 is made up of 14 amino acids. CDR1 and CDR2 (germline): SGHRS, YFSETQ. This CDR3 reads CASSSGASIDTQYL. The CDR3 DNA sequence: TGCGCCAGCAGCTCCGGAGCTAGCATAGATACGCAGTATCTT.

Turning to this clonotype: A much larger clone differs by one base, so this may be a read error. This CDR3 fails to terminate in the conserved phenylalanine or tryptophan, so it likely reflects a read error. This chain connects TRBV28 to TRBJ2-2, with 7 bases identical to TRBD1. Per the germline V gene, CDR1 is MDHEN and CDR2 is SYDVKM. This CDR3 spans 15 amino acids. The V gene end was trimmed by 6 bases and the J gene end by 1 base; junction bases not matched to a gene: 5. Written as DNA, the CDR3 is TGTGCCAGCAGCCGGGACAGATTGAACACCGGGGAGCTGTTTTCT. The encoded protein is CASSRDRLNTGELFS.

In regard to this clonotype: Sequence at one end of the junction differs from germline and may be a read error. This chain connects TRBV29-1 to TRBJ2-2; D not resolved. The germline V gene encodes CDR1 SQVTM and CDR2 ANQGSEA. The CDR3 length is 14 residues. The CDR3 DNA is TGCAGTGTTGAACGCCAGTATGACACCGGGGAGCTGTTTTTT. The encoded protein is CSVERQYDTGELFF.

On this clonotype itself: Lacking the conserved final phenylalanine or tryptophan, this CDR3 likely reflects a read error. The rearrangement links TRBV11-2 to TRBJ2-7; D not certain. The CDR3 runs to 15 residues. Looked up from germline, CDR1 is SGHAT and CDR2 is FQNNGV. The V end was cut by 8 bases, the J end by 5 bases, with 22 bases between. The CDR3 nucleotides are TGTGCCAGCCGCTACTTGGGATCACATGGGGACGAGCAGTACTTA. Translation gives CASRYLGSHGDEQYL.

Note on this clonotype: Possible read error: a much larger clone is one base away. The V call is TRBV7-9, the J call TRBJ2-1; no clear D. Germline V gene lookup returns CDR1 SEHNR and CDR2 FQNEAQ (reference sequence). V shed 5 bases and J shed 10 bases, with 15 bases lying between them. The CDR3 has 13 amino acids. The CDR3 region is CASSRTIGAEQFF. The CDR3 DNA reads as TGTGCCAGCAGCCGTACCATAGGTGCCGAGCAGTTCTTC.

The count of this clonotype is one. The junction differs from germline at one of its ends, possibly a read error. The gene calls are TRBV11-2 and TRBJ2-3; 8 bases line up with TRBD2. This CDR3 is 18 amino acids long. Per the germline V gene, CDR1 is SGHAT and CDR2 is FQNNGV. This CDR3 is CASSKLGLDFTGKDTQCF. CDR3 coding DNA: TGTGCCAGCAGCAAACTGGGACTAGACTTCACCGGGAAGGATACGCAGTGTTTT. The variable domain in full, with the rest retrieved from reference TRBV11-2 and TRBJ2-3, is EAGVAQSPRYKIIEKRQSVAFWCNPISGHATLYWYQQILGQGPKLLIQFQNNGVVDDSQLPKDRFSAERLKGVDSTLKIQPAKLEDSAVYLCASSKLGLDFTGKDTQCFGPGTRLTVL.